Reported below is one T cell receptor beta chain. Which cohort a participant joined came from the clinical history participants gave. This record comes from a study of blood T cell repertoires in COVID-19. As originally analysed: Quantification of nucleated cells was approximated via reference gene primer amplification. Method: immunoSEQ multiplex PCR; TCRdb's copy keeps in-frame clones and lacks some. The V and J calls and the clone size are those of that table, but D and trimming were determined from the DNA. The sample gives around 390,000 clones, around nine tenths of which show up once; around 9.3% is in the top ten. Trimming pared 2 bases from V and 8 bases from J, leaving 4 bases between. This CDR3 has 11 residues. Germline values: CDR1 MDHEN, CDR2 SYDVKM.

Specimen: PBMCs or T cells enriched from blood (not recorded which). The chain is built from TRBV28 and TRBJ2-1; no clear D. The receptor was isolated from a woman aged 45-65 years who had recovered from COVID-19. The CDR3: CASSLVYEQFF. The DNA for the CDR3 is TGTGCCAGCAGTTTAGTCTATGAGCAGTTCTTC.